This section outlines one TCR beta chain sequence together with its context. Its antigen is undetermined. This sample is drawn from a study of PD-1 blockade in classical Hodgkin lymphoma. The study, taken as a whole, reports: Complete responders entered with baseline diversity on par with newly diagnosed patients, the results showed. Repertoire differences lack defined causes, possibly disease activity or prior therapy. Baseline TCR diversity was reportedly lower in newly diagnosed patients than in healthy donors. It was reported as lower still in relapsed/refractory patients.

From germline, CDR1 is MNHEY and CDR2 SVGAGI. Trimming at V came to 6 bases and at J to 6 bases, leaving 10 bases not matched to a gene. This CDR3 is built from 14 residues. Sequenced by immunoSEQ multiplex PCR; TCRdb stores in-frame clones only, minus some. Of about 14,000 clones in the sample, roughly 80% were seen once. Relapses following autologous stem cell transplantation were seen in all patients, with brentuximab vedotin exposure varying. Sample: peripheral blood mononuclear cells (PBMCs), taken at baseline. V is TRBV6-5 and J is TRBJ2-7; 8 bases are a match to TRBD1. This receptor was taken from a human donor with classical Hodgkin lymphoma. CDR3 amino acids: CASSYLGTGGEQYF. In DNA form, the CDR3 reads TGTGCCAGCAGCTACCTAGGGACAGGAGGCGAGCAGTACTTC.